This T cell receptor beta chain was profiled in a study of CD8 T cells in ankylosing spondylitis. General study points: It was reported that disease-linked clones were significantly enriched in matched ankylosing spondylitis synovial fluid. In ankylosing spondylitis blood, a motif of about 8 highly homologous TCR beta variants appeared characteristic. Earlier reports found some motif variants in synovial fluid and blood in reactive arthritis.

Using quantitative 5'-RACE with molecular barcodes, the authors made TCR beta libraries. Each CDR3 protein is one row after TCRdb ran MiXCR on the 5' RACE reads. This table has under 250,000 distinct CDR3 sequences, around 24% appearing once. Deletions cut 3 bases from V and 2 bases from J, with 17 bases between. Germline lookup yields CDR1 LNHNV and CDR2 YYDKDF (reference sequence). The CDR3 is 17 amino acids. This clonotype was counted ten times or more. Its matching antigen is unknown. This receptor was obtained from a male donor with ankylosing spondylitis or in good health (not recorded which). Material: blood, either unsorted or a sorted T cell fraction (not recorded which). This chain connects TRBV15 to TRBJ2-1; tentatively, D is TRBD2 (6 bases). The CDR3 nucleotides read TGTGCCACCAGCAGCCCCCTAGCGAGAGGGACCTACAATGAGCAGTTCTTC. Translated: CATSSPLARGTYNEQFF.